A selection of T cell receptor beta chains follows, all from one sample in a study of T cell repertoires in cytomegalovirus infection. TCRdb analysed the reads with MiXCR anew, one entry per CDR3 protein. Of 750,000 to 950,000 distinct CDR3 sequences in the sample, under 35% were seen once. Their specific antigens are unknown. The starting material was cultured CD8+ T cells from PBMCs, obtained from culture after CMV antigen stimulation. Receptors originate from a human donor in good health (CMV status not recorded). Some clones in this sample may be carry-over from other donors' samples. Each CDR3 is given with its conserved first and last residue. The order of the fields is J gene, clone size, V gene, D gene, CDR3 protein, CDR3 DNA. D genes are given only for firm matches. The size field is filled for only some rows; it gives once, few, many or a size class.

J gene: TRBJ2-7; clone size: NA; V gene: TRBV27; D gene: NA; CDR3 protein: CASSTRDGPSYEQYF; CDR3 DNA: TGTGCCAGCAGTACTCGGGACGGACCCTCCTACGAGCAGTACTTC
J gene: TRBJ2-3; clone size: NA; V gene: TRBV12-3/TRBV12-4; D gene: TRBD1; CDR3 protein: CASSPTGGRFNTQYF; CDR3 DNA: TGTGCCAGCAGCCCGACAGGGGGCCGGTTCAATACGCAGTATTTT
J gene: TRBJ1-2; clone size: NA; V gene: TRBV12-3/TRBV12-4; D gene: NA; CDR3 protein: CASSEAVSNYGYTF; CDR3 DNA: TGTGCCAGCTCCGAGGCAGTCTCTAACTATGGCTACACCTTC
J gene: TRBJ2-2; clone size: few; V gene: TRBV4-1; D gene: NA; CDR3 protein: CASSQFGPGELFF; CDR3 DNA: TGCGCCAGCAGCCAGTTCGGACCGGGGGAGCTGTTTTTT
J gene: TRBJ2-5; clone size: many; V gene: TRBV7-8; D gene: TRBD2; CDR3 protein: CASSLRSGGSKETQYF; CDR3 DNA: TGTGCCAGCAGCTTAAGAAGCGGGGGTTCGAAAGAGACCCAGTACTTC
J gene: TRBJ2-1; clone size: few; V gene: TRBV7-3; D gene: TRBD2; CDR3 protein: CASSLTSGGSPSYNEQFF; CDR3 DNA: TGTGCCAGCAGCTTAACCAGCGGGGGGTCTCCCTCCTACAATGAGCAGTTCTTC
J gene: TRBJ1-5; clone size: few; V gene: TRBV5-6; D gene: NA; CDR3 protein: CASSYRSVQPQHF; CDR3 DNA: TGTGCCAGCAGTTACAGGTCGGTTCAGCCCCAGCATTTT
J gene: TRBJ2-2; clone size: few; V gene: TRBV11-2; D gene: NA; CDR3 protein: CASSLDLDGTGELFF; CDR3 DNA: TGTGCCAGCAGCTTAGACTTGGACGGAACCGGGGAGCTGTTTTTT
J gene: TRBJ1-2; clone size: NA; V gene: TRBV9; D gene: TRBD1; CDR3 protein: CASSNGQGAYGYTF; CDR3 DNA: TGTGCCAGCAGCAACGGACAGGGGGCGTATGGCTACACCTTC
J gene: TRBJ2-1; clone size: many; V gene: TRBV7-2; D gene: NA; CDR3 protein: CASSIRGGDEQFF; CDR3 DNA: TGTGCCAGCAGCATCCGGGGTGGAGATGAGCAGTTCTTC
J gene: TRBJ1-2; clone size: few; V gene: TRBV7-9; D gene: TRBD1; CDR3 protein: CASSSPGTGEYGYTF; CDR3 DNA: TGTGCCAGCAGCTCCCCAGGGACAGGGGAATATGGCTACACCTTC
J gene: TRBJ2-1; clone size: NA; V gene: TRBV29-1; D gene: NA; CDR3 protein: CSVSGENSYNEQFF; CDR3 DNA: TGCAGCGTTTCAGGGGAGAACTCCTACAATGAGCAGTTCTTC
J gene: TRBJ1-6; clone size: NA; V gene: TRBV7-2; D gene: NA; CDR3 protein: CASSLGLAGGGAWNSPLHF; CDR3 DNA: TGTGCCAGCAGCTTAGGCCTAGCGGGCGGGGGCGCTTGGAATTCACCCCTCCACTTT
J gene: TRBJ2-5; clone size: few; V gene: TRBV6-2/TRBV6-3; D gene: NA; CDR3 protein: CASSLRGEVQETQYF; CDR3 DNA: TGTGCCAGCAGCCTCCGAGGGGAGGTCCAAGAGACCCAGTACTTC
J gene: TRBJ1-1; clone size: NA; V gene: TRBV19; D gene: NA; CDR3 protein: CASRLAPGGTEAFF; CDR3 DNA: TGTGCCAGTAGGCTAGCCCCGGGGGGGACTGAAGCTTTCTTT
J gene: TRBJ1-5; clone size: many; V gene: TRBV7-9; D gene: NA; CDR3 protein: CASSFRGPQPQHF; CDR3 DNA: TGTGCCAGCAGCTTTCGGGGGCCTCAGCCCCAGCATTTT
J gene: TRBJ1-1; clone size: NA; V gene: TRBV6-1; D gene: NA; CDR3 protein: CASRAGGYTEAFF; CDR3 DNA: TGTGCCAGCAGGGCTGGCGGGTACACTGAAGCTTTCTTT
J gene: TRBJ2-7; clone size: few; V gene: TRBV12-3/TRBV12-4; D gene: NA; CDR3 protein: CASSFRVTYEQYF; CDR3 DNA: TGTGCCAGCAGTTTTAGGGTCACCTACGAGCAGTACTTC
J gene: TRBJ2-3; clone size: NA; V gene: TRBV6-1; D gene: TRBD2; CDR3 protein: CASSERAGVADTQYF; CDR3 DNA: TGTGCCAGCAGTGAAAGGGCGGGGGTCGCAGATACGCAGTATTTT
J gene: TRBJ1-1; clone size: NA; V gene: TRBV4-3; D gene: NA; CDR3 protein: CASSQQGFTEAFF; CDR3 DNA: TGCGCCAGCAGCCAACAGGGGTTTACTGAAGCTTTCTTT
J gene: TRBJ2-3; clone size: NA; V gene: TRBV7-2; D gene: NA; CDR3 protein: CASSLVSGPDTQYF; CDR3 DNA: TGTGCCAGCAGCTTAGTTTCAGGGCCAGATACGCAGTATTTT
J gene: TRBJ2-1; clone size: NA; V gene: TRBV12-3/TRBV12-4; D gene: TRBD2; CDR3 protein: CASGGAGGLDEQFF; CDR3 DNA: TGTGCCAGCGGAGGAGCGGGGGGGCTAGATGAGCAGTTCTTC
J gene: TRBJ1-2; clone size: few; V gene: TRBV5-6; D gene: NA; CDR3 protein: CASSEGDLGSNYGYTF; CDR3 DNA: TGTGCCAGCAGCGAGGGGGACCTGGGATCTAACTATGGCTACACCTTC
J gene: TRBJ1-1; clone size: NA; V gene: TRBV7-9; D gene: NA; CDR3 protein: CASSLGLGGANTEAFF; CDR3 DNA: TGTGCCAGCAGCTTAGGGTTAGGGGGGGCGAACACTGAAGCTTTCTTT
J gene: TRBJ2-3; clone size: NA; V gene: TRBV7-9; D gene: TRBD1; CDR3 protein: CASSDREILPSTDTQYF; CDR3 DNA: TGTGCCAGCAGCGACAGGGAGATTCTACCTAGCACAGATACGCAGTATTTT
J gene: TRBJ2-1; clone size: NA; V gene: TRBV6-2/TRBV6-3; D gene: TRBD1; CDR3 protein: CASSSQGARNEQFF; CDR3 DNA: TGTGCCAGCAGTTCCCAGGGGGCCCGCAATGAGCAGTTCTTC
J gene: TRBJ2-3; clone size: NA; V gene: TRBV20-1; D gene: NA; CDR3 protein: CSATIGGRGTDTQYF; CDR3 DNA: TGCAGTGCTACGATCGGGGGGCGGGGCACAGATACGCAGTATTTT
J gene: TRBJ1-5; clone size: NA; V gene: TRBV7-8; D gene: NA; CDR3 protein: CTSSPELFLGLSNQPQHF; CDR3 DNA: TGTACCAGCAGCCCCGAACTATTTCTGGGGCTAAGCAATCAGCCCCAGCATTTT
J gene: TRBJ2-3; clone size: NA; V gene: TRBV4-1; D gene: NA; CDR3 protein: CASSQVGGPPDTQYF; CDR3 DNA: TGCGCCAGCAGCCAAGTGGGGGGGCCCCCAGATACGCAGTATTTT
J gene: TRBJ1-5; clone size: NA; V gene: TRBV27; D gene: NA; CDR3 protein: CASSFSPPGSQPQHF; CDR3 DNA: TGTGCCAGCAGTTTCAGCCCCCCGGGGAGTCAGCCCCAGCATTTT
J gene: TRBJ2-1; clone size: few; V gene: TRBV7-9; D gene: NA; CDR3 protein: CASSHSPYEQFF; CDR3 DNA: TGTGCCAGCAGCCACTCCCCTTATGAGCAGTTCTTC
J gene: TRBJ1-1; clone size: NA; V gene: TRBV28; D gene: NA; CDR3 protein: CASSLTATMNTEAFF; CDR3 DNA: TGTGCCAGCAGTTTGACAGCAACCATGAACACTGAAGCTTTCTTT
J gene: TRBJ1-1; clone size: few; V gene: TRBV4-1; D gene: NA; CDR3 protein: CASSHSPQTNTEAFF; CDR3 DNA: TGCGCCAGCAGCCACTCGCCACAGACGAACACTGAAGCTTTCTTT
J gene: TRBJ2-1; clone size: NA; V gene: TRBV7-4; D gene: NA; CDR3 protein: CASSLGNGGTYNEQFF; CDR3 DNA: TGTGCCAGCAGCTTAGGCAACGGCGGGACGTACAATGAGCAGTTCTTC
J gene: TRBJ2-1; clone size: NA; V gene: TRBV27; D gene: NA; CDR3 protein: CASSLGGILYNEQFF; CDR3 DNA: TGTGCCAGCAGTTTAGGCGGGATCCTCTACAATGAGCAGTTCTTC
J gene: TRBJ2-3; clone size: NA; V gene: TRBV6-5; D gene: NA; CDR3 protein: CASSRILGASSTDTQYF; CDR3 DNA: TGTGCCAGCAGTAGGATTCTAGGGGCCTCTAGCACAGATACGCAGTATTTT
J gene: TRBJ2-1; clone size: many; V gene: TRBV7-7; D gene: NA; CDR3 protein: CASSLEAGYYNEQFF; CDR3 DNA: TGTGCTAGCAGCTTAGAGGCGGGCTACTACAATGAGCAGTTCTTC
J gene: TRBJ2-1; clone size: few; V gene: TRBV7-2; D gene: TRBD2; CDR3 protein: CASSLRRGGRHEQFF; CDR3 DNA: TGTGCCAGCAGCTTAAGGCGGGGGGGCAGGCATGAGCAGTTCTTC
J gene: TRBJ1-1; clone size: NA; V gene: TRBV6-5; D gene: NA; CDR3 protein: CASSYSEGLNTEAFF; CDR3 DNA: TGTGCCAGCAGTTACTCTGAGGGGTTGAACACTGAAGCTTTCTTT
J gene: TRBJ2-1; clone size: few; V gene: TRBV7-7; D gene: TRBD2; CDR3 protein: CASSLEMAGARNEQFF; CDR3 DNA: TGTGCTAGCAGCTTAGAAATGGCGGGAGCACGCAATGAGCAGTTCTTC
J gene: TRBJ2-7; clone size: few; V gene: TRBV6-6; D gene: NA; CDR3 protein: CASSYKLGAEGEQYF; CDR3 DNA: TGTGCCAGCAGTTACAAGCTGGGGGCGGAAGGAGAGCAGTACTTC
J gene: TRBJ2-2; clone size: NA; V gene: TRBV12-5; D gene: NA; CDR3 protein: CASGATRVELFF; CDR3 DNA: TGTGCTAGTGGCGCAACGCGGGTGGAGCTGTTTTTT
J gene: TRBJ1-2; clone size: NA; V gene: TRBV7-9; D gene: NA; CDR3 protein: CASSLVAGTLMGGYTF; CDR3 DNA: TGTGCCAGCAGCTTAGTAGCCGGGACACTCATGGGCGGCTACACCTTC
J gene: TRBJ2-1; clone size: few; V gene: TRBV6-4; D gene: TRBD2; CDR3 protein: CASSDTAGGYNEQFF; CDR3 DNA: TGTGCCAGCAGTGACACAGCGGGGGGATACAATGAGCAGTTCTTC
J gene: TRBJ2-3; clone size: many; V gene: TRBV7-8; D gene: TRBD1; CDR3 protein: CASSPILGDRGLTDTQYF; CDR3 DNA: TGTGCCAGCAGCCCCATCTTAGGGGACAGGGGGCTCACAGATACGCAGTATTTT
J gene: TRBJ2-1; clone size: NA; V gene: TRBV12-3/TRBV12-4; D gene: NA; CDR3 protein: CASSPTPGYNEQFF; CDR3 DNA: TGTGCCAGCAGTCCTACCCCAGGGTACAATGAGCAGTTCTTC
J gene: TRBJ2-1; clone size: few; V gene: TRBV19; D gene: TRBD2; CDR3 protein: CASSHSGRDQFF; CDR3 DNA: TGTGCCAGTAGTCACTCGGGGAGGGACCAGTTCTTC
J gene: TRBJ1-2; clone size: NA; V gene: TRBV5-4; D gene: TRBD1; CDR3 protein: CASRHGTDYYGYTF; CDR3 DNA: TGTGCCAGCAGACACGGGACAGACTACTATGGCTACACCTTC
J gene: TRBJ1-6; clone size: once; V gene: TRBV9; D gene: NA; CDR3 protein: CASSAGNNSPLHF; CDR3 DNA: TGTGCCAGCAGCGCCGGTAATAATTCACCCCTCCACTTT